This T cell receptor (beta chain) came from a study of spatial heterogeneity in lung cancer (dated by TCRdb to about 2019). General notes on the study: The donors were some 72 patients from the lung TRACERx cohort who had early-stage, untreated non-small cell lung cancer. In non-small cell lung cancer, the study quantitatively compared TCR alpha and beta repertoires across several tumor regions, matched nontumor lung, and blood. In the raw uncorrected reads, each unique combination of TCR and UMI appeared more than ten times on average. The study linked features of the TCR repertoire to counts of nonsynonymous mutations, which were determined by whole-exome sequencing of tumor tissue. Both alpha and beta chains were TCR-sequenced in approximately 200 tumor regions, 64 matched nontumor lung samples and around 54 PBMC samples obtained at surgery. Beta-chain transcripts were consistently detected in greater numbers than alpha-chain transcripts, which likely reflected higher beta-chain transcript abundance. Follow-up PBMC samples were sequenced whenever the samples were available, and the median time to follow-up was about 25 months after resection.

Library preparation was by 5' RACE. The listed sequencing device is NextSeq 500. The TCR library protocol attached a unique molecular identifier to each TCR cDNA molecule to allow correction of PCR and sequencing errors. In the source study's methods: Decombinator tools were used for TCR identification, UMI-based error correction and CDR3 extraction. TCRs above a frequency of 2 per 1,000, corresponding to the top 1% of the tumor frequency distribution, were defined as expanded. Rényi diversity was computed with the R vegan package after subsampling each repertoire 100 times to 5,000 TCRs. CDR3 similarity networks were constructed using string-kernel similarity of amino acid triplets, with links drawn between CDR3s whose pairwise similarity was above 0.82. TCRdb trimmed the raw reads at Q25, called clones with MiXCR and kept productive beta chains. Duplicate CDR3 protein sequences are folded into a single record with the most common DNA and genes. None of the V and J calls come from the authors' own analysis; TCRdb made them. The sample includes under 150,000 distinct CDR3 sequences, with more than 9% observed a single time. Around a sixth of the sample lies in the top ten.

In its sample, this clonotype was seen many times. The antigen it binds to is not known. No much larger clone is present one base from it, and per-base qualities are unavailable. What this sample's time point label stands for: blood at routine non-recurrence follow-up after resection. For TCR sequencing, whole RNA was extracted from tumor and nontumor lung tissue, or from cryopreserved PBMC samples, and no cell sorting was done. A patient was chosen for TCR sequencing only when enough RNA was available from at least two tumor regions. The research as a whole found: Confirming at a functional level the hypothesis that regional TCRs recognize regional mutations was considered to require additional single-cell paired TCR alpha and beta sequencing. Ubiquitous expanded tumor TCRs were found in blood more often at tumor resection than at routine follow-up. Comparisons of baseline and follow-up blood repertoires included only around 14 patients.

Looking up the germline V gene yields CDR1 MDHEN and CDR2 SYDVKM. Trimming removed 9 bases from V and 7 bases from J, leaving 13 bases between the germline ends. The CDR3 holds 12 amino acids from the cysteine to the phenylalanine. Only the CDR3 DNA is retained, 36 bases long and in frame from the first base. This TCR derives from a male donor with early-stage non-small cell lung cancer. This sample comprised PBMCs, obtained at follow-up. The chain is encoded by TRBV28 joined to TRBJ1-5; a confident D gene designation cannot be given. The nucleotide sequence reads TGTGCCAGTTGCCCTACCGGACAGCCCCAGCATTTT. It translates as CASCPTGQPQHF.